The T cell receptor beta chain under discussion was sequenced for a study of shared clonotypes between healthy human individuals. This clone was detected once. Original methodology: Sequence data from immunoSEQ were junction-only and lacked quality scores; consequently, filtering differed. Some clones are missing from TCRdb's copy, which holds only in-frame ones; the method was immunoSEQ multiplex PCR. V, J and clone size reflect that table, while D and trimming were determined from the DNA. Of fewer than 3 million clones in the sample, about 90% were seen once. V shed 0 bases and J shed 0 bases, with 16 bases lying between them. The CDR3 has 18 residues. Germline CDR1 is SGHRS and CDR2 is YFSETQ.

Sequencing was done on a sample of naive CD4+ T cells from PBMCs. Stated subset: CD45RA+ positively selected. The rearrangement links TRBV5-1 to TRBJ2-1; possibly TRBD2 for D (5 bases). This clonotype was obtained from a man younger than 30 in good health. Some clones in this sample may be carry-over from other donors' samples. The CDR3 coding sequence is TGCGCCAGCAGCTTGGCCTTGAATAGCGAGAGCTCCTACAATGAGCAGTTCTTC. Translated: CASSLALNSESSYNEQFF.